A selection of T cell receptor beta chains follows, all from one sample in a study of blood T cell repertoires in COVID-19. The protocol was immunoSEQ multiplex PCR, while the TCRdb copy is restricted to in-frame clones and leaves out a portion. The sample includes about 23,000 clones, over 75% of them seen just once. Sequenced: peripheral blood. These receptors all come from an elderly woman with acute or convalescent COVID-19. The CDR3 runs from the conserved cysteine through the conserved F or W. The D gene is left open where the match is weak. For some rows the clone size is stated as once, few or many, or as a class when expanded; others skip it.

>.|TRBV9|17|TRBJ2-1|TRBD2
TGTGCCAGCAGCGTAGGGCCTAGCGGGAGAGGCTACAATGAGCAGTTCTTC
CASSVGPSGRGYNEQFF
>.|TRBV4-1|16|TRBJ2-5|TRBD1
TGCGCCAGCAGCCTAGCTGGGACAGAAGGGATGGAGACCCAGTACTTC
CASSLAGTEGMETQYF
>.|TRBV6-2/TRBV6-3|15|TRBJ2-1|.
TGTGCCAGCAGTTATAGGGGGAGCGGCTACAATGAGCAGTTCTTC
CASSYRGSGYNEQFF
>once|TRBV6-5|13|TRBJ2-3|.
TGTGCCACGCGGGGCAGGGGGACAGATACGCAGTATTTT
CATRGRGTDTQYF
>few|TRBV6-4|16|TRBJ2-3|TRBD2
TGTGCCAGCAGTGAAATAGCGGGAGGGAGCACAGATACGCAGTATTTT
CASSEIAGGSTDTQYF
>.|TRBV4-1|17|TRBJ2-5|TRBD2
TGCGCCAGCAGCCAATCCGAGGGACTAGCCGTTCAAGAGACCCAGTACTTC
CASSQSEGLAVQETQYF
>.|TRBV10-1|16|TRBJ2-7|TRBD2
TGCGCCAGGAAACCCACAAGACTAGCGGGAGCTCGAGAGCAGTACTTC
CARKPTRLAGAREQYF
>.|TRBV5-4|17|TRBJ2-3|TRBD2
TGTGCCAGCAACTTGGGTGCTAGCGGGGGGTACAAAGATACGCAGTATTTT
CASNLGASGGYKDTQYF
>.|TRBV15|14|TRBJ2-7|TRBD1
TGTGCCACCAGCGGCTACAGGGGGCTGGACGAGCAGTACTTC
CATSGYRGLDEQYF
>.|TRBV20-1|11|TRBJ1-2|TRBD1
TGCAGCGGACAGGTCCTGGGCGGCTACACCTTC
CSGQVLGGYTF
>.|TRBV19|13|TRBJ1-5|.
TGTGCCAGTTCAGAACAGGCGAATCAGCCCCAGCATTTT
CASSEQANQPQHF